These 13 T cell receptor beta chains came from one sample sequenced in a study of T cells after posttransplantation cyclophosphamide. Cyclophosphamide on days +3 and +4 followed busulfan-fludarabine conditioning and a marrow graft. The method was immunoSEQ multiplex PCR; TCRdb's version includes in-frame clones alone and lacks a portion of them. The sample records about 16,000 clones, roughly nine tenths being singletons. The sequenced sample was CD4+ T cells sorted from blood, obtained after allogeneic stem cell transplant with posttransplant cyclophosphamide. Source of these receptors: a male patient aged 55-69 years who received an allogeneic stem cell transplant from a related donor and was CMV-positive. Some T cells may be graft donor cells.

The chain employs TRBV5-8 and TRBJ2-7, with 8 bases identical to TRBD1. After removal of 1 base from V and 2 bases from J, the junction contained 8 bases not matched to a gene. CDR3 size: 16 residues. Germline V gene sequence: CDR1 SGHTS, CDR2 YDEGEE. CDR3 DNA: TGTGCCAGCAGCTTGTTGACTAGGACAGGGACCTACGAGCAGTACTTC. It specifies CASSLLTRTGTYEQYF.

CDR3 DNA: TGTGCCAGCAGCACTACTGGAACCGACGGATACGAGCAGTACTTC. It codes for CASSTTGTDGYEQYF. The chain joins TRBV7-2 to TRBJ2-7; D call uncertain. V lost 5 bases and J 4 bases, leaving 18 bases between the germline ends. This CDR3 region has 15 residues. CDR1 is SGHTA, CDR2 FQGNSA, per germline.

The rearrangement uses TRBV6-6 and TRBJ2-7; 10 bases align to TRBD1. With V trimmed by 9 bases and J by 3 bases, 8 bases remained unmatched. Germline V gene lookup returns CDR1 MNHNY and CDR2 SVGAGI (reference sequence). There are 14 residues in the CDR3. Here the CDR3 DNA reads TGTGCCAGTACACCCAGGACAGGGGGCTACGAGCAGTACTTC. Amino acid sequence: CASTPRTGGYEQYF.

The chain joins TRBV30 to TRBJ1-6, with unresolved D. CDR1 GTSNPN and CDR2 SVGIG come from the germline V gene (reference sequence). The V end lost 5 bases, the J end lost 12 bases, and 14 bases lay between the germline ends. This CDR3 region has 12 residues. The CDR3 nucleotides are TGTGCCTGGTCAAGGACTATAGGACCCCTCCACTTT. Translated: CAWSRTIGPLHF.

The V and J genes are TRBV27 and TRBJ1-2, with D perhaps matching TRBD1 (5 bases). The CDR3 length is 14 residues. V was pared by 7 bases and J by 3 bases, with 15 bases between. From germline, CDR1 is MNHEY and CDR2 SMNVEV (reference sequence). CDR3 sequence reads: CASTSGGGYYGYTF. The CDR3 DNA reads as TGTGCCAGCACCTCCGGGGGTGGGTACTATGGCTACACCTTC.

The V and J genes are TRBV7-3 and TRBJ2-3, with 8 bases that match TRBD2. Germline assignment: CDR1 SGHTA and CDR2 FQGTGA. The CDR3 consists of 17 residues. Trimming took 4 bases from V and 6 from J; bases not matched to a gene: 15. CDR3 coding DNA: TGTGCCAGCAGCTCCCATTTCGGGGGGGCGGGTTCGGATACGCAGTATTTT. It encodes CASSSHFGGAGSDTQYF.

This chain uses TRBV28 with TRBJ2-7; the D gene is possibly TRBD2 (7 bases). Germline CDR1 and CDR2: MDHEN and SYDVKM. The CDR3 contains 13 residues. V lost 7 bases, J lost 2 bases, and 12 bases lay in between. CDR3 sequence reads: CASTGGGAYEQYF. The CDR3 DNA sequence: TGTGCCAGCACTGGGGGGGGCGCCTACGAGCAGTACTTC.

J is TRBJ2-5 and V is TRBV18; no firm D call. The CDR3 runs to 11 residues. Trimming removed 6 bases from V and 1 base from J, with 3 bases in between. Germline CDR1 reads KGHSH; CDR2 reads LQKENI. The chain's CDR3 is CASSLQETQYF. CDR3 bases: TGTGCCAGCTCCCTCCAAGAGACCCAGTACTTC.

The chain recombines TRBV7-2 with TRBJ1-2; the match to TRBD1 covers 8 bases. V gave up 5 bases and J gave up 6 bases; unmatched junction bases: 8. The CDR3 length is 14 residues. Per germline, CDR1 SGHTA and CDR2 FQGNSA. The CDR3 region has the DNA TGTGCCAGCAGCCCCAGGGGGCGGTTGAATGGCTACACCTTC. This translates into CASSPRGRLNGYTF.

This clone has a handful of counts. The chain is built from TRBV28 and TRBJ1-4, with D possibly TRBD1 on 6 matching bases. V dropped 2 bases and J dropped 0 bases, with 10 bases sitting between them. The CDR3 spans 16 residues. Germline V gives CDR1 MDHEN, CDR2 SYDVKM. The CDR3: CASSLGGGATNEKLFF. DNA of the CDR3: TGTGCCAGCAGTTTAGGGGGCGGCGCAACTAATGAAAAACTGTTTTTT.

The chain carries TRBV5-1 and TRBJ1-4; 9 bases agree with TRBD1. The CDR3 consists of 16 residues. The V segment lost 2 bases and the J segment 2 bases; nucleotides outside the gene matches: 4. Germline-derived CDR1 and CDR2 are SGHRS and YFSETQ. The CDR3 is CASSLITGGTNEKLFF. As DNA, the CDR3 is TGCGCCAGCAGCTTAATTACAGGGGGCACTAATGAAAAACTGTTTTTT.

This chain connects TRBV11-2 to TRBJ1-3; TRBD1 aligns across 8 bases. This CDR3 contains 14 residues. After removal of 5 bases from V and 6 bases from J, the junction contained 6 bases not matched to a gene. Germline V CDR1 and CDR2: SGHAT, FQNNGV. The CDR3 DNA sequence: TGTGCCAGCAGCCTTCGGACAGGGTTAAACACCATATATTTT. Its protein product is CASSLRTGLNTIYF.

The chain combines TRBV6-1 with TRBJ1-1; a weak D match, TRBD1 (5 bases). Trimming removed 6 bases from V and 6 bases from J, with 14 bases in between. Germline V lookup: CDR1 MNHNS, CDR2 SASEGT. CDR3 length equals 13 residues. CDR3: CASRIRGGAEAFF. In nucleotides, the CDR3 is TGTGCCAGCAGGATACGGGGCGGGGCTGAAGCTTTCTTT.